This TCR beta chain was documented in a study of circulating and synovial CD4+ cells in juvenile arthritis. The CDR3 length is 11 residues. From germline, CDR1 is DFQATT and CDR2 SNEGSKA (reference sequence). The study, taken as a whole, reports: These blood cells shared more CDR3 sequences with synovium than bulk blood.

Data came from immunoSEQ multiplex PCR; TCRdb stores just in-frame clones and leaves some out. The table lists tens of thousands of clones, about 94% of them singletons, with roughly 0.7% in the top ten. As regards this clone: The antigen is not known.

Donors were patients with active juvenile idiopathic arthritis. This clonotype was sampled from a human donor with juvenile idiopathic arthritis. The chain has TRBV20-1 and TRBJ2-5; D is possibly TRBD2 (6 bases). The tail of the sequence fits TRBJ2-7 better, so the J call may be wrong. The sequenced material came from CD4+ T cells from blood. Here the CDR3 reads CSAVREYEQYF. The DNA for the CDR3 is TGCAGTGCCGTACGGGAGTACGAGCAGTACTTC.